This TCR beta chain came from a study of cytomegalovirus exposure and HLA in healthy donors. Concerning this clone itself: Its antigen is not identified.

PCR amplification relied on 60 Vbeta primers (plus 13 Jbeta primers). Generated by immunoSEQ multiplex PCR, the TCRdb table keeps only in-frame clones and is missing some. This sample has 180,000 or so clones; over 60% occur once, and the top ten carry around 1.6%. Points from the study as a whole: For most TCR beta V segments, an earlier analysis put the productive rate at about 87% or about 30% of the time. Among TCR beta chains, those listed as cytomegalovirus-associated numbered some 170.

The origin of this receptor is a man between 18 and 35 years old in good health and CMV-seronegative. What was sequenced was PBMCs.

The CDR3 DNA follows: TGTGCCAGCGAGCAGGGGTTTGCCAAAAACATTCAGTACTTC. This translates into CASEQGFAKNIQYF. This chain links TRBV2 with TRBJ2-4; D is perhaps TRBD1 (6 bases). The CDR3 has 14 amino acids. Germline CDR1 SNHLY, CDR2 FYNNEI. V lost 8 bases to trimming and J lost 1 base, with 12 bases between them.